The 27 T cell receptor beta chains presented below share a single source sample, sequenced in a study of cytomegalovirus exposure and HLA in healthy donors. PCR used 60 Vbeta primers and 13 Jbeta primers. TCRdb keeps only in-frame clones here, not all; method: immunoSEQ multiplex PCR. The table shows fewer than 95,000 clones, with roughly 60% occurring only once. The sample consisted of PBMCs. These receptors were obtained from a woman aged 45 to 65 in good health and CMV-seropositive.

As regards this clone: An end of the junction differs from the germline gene, which may be a read error. The chain carries TRBV7-9 and TRBJ1-1; possible D gene TRBD1, 5 bases. The CDR3 is made up of 15 amino acids. Germline V gene lookup returns CDR1 SEHNR and CDR2 FQNEAQ (reference sequence). Here the CDR3 DNA reads TGTTCCAGCAGCTCCCCACAGGATCTGAACACTGAAGCTTTCTTT. This encodes CSSSSPQDLNTEAFF.

This chain links TRBV27 with TRBJ2-3; unclear D gene. V was shortened by 5 bases and J by 1 base, with 10 bases between the two germline ends. Germline V gives CDR1 MNHEY, CDR2 SMNVEV (reference sequence). The CDR3 is 14 amino acids. The CDR3 DNA is TGTGCCAGCAGTCCGCGACTGGGCACAGATACGCAGTATTTT. Protein sequence: CASSPRLGTDTQYF.

This chain joins TRBV7-3 and TRBJ1-2; unclear D gene. Deletions cut 5 bases from V and 7 bases from J, with 20 bases between. This CDR3 has 15 residues. Per the germline V gene, CDR1 is SGHTA and CDR2 is FQGTGA. In DNA form, the CDR3 reads TGTGCCAGCAGCCAACGAGGAGGAGGGTTTTCTGGCTACACCTTC. Translating gives CASSQRGGGFSGYTF.

The chain is built from TRBV11-2 and TRBJ2-2; D is possibly TRBD1 (5 bases). V was clipped by 3 bases and J by 5 bases, with 7 bases between them. CDR1 and CDR2 (germline): SGHAT, FQNNGV. The CDR3 has 13 residues. The CDR3 loop is CASSFQGTGELFF. The CDR3 nucleotides read TGTGCCAGCAGCTTTCAGGGAACCGGGGAGCTGTTTTTT.

This clone was seen only once. V usage is TRBV7-8 and J usage is TRBJ2-3; 8 bases are shared with TRBD2. Looked up from germline, CDR1 is SGHVS and CDR2 is FQNEAQ. The CDR3 totals 16 residues. Germline trimming cut 4 bases from V and 6 bases from J; bases unmatched to any gene: 12. The CDR3 loop is CASSYSGTSVADTQYF. As DNA, the CDR3 is TGTGCCAGCAGCTATTCCGGGACTAGTGTGGCGGATACGCAGTATTTT. Full variable domain (missing parts from reference TRBV7-8 and TRBJ2-3): GAGVSQSPRYKVAKRGQDVALRCDPISGHVSLFWYQQALGQGPEFLTYFQNEAQLDKSGLPSDRFFAERPEGSVSTLKIQRTQQEDSAVYLCASSYSGTSVADTQYFGPGTRLTVL.

The J gene is TRBJ1-2, the V gene TRBV27, with 10 nucleotides matching TRBD1. Germline V lookup: CDR1 MNHEY, CDR2 SMNVEV (reference sequence). J gave up 8 bases and V 6 bases, and 6 bases lay outside the gene matches. This CDR3 has 13 amino acids. The CDR3 here is CASRGQGDGGYTF. CDR3 in DNA: TGTGCCAGCAGAGGACAGGGGGACGGGGGCTACACCTTC.

This chain connects TRBV5-8 to TRBJ2-7; maybe TRBD2 (6 bases). The CDR3 runs to 12 residues. V was pared by 1 base and J by 7 bases, with 9 bases between. Germline-derived CDR1 and CDR2 are SGHTS and YDEGEE. CDR3 in amino acids: CASSLLAREQYF. The CDR3 bases are TGTGCCAGCAGCTTGCTAGCGCGGGAGCAGTACTTC.

The chain links TRBV6-5 to TRBJ1-3; 9 bases match TRBD1. This CDR3 contains 15 residues. V gave up 6 bases and J gave up 0 bases; unmatched junction bases: 3. Per the germline V gene, CDR1 is MNHEY and CDR2 is SVGAGI. The CDR3 here is CASSRQGDSGNTIYF. The DNA for the CDR3 is TGTGCCAGCAGCAGACAGGGGGACTCTGGAAACACCATATATTTT.

The V gene is TRBV4-1, the J gene TRBJ1-2, with D hard to call. Deletions cut 0 bases from V and 3 bases from J, with 5 bases between. This CDR3 is 13 amino acids long. The germline gives CDR1 MGHRA, CDR2 YSYEKL. The CDR3: CASSQEEDYGYTF. CDR3 coding DNA: TGCGCCAGCAGCCAAGAAGAGGACTATGGCTACACCTTC.

A few counts support this clone. The genes are TRBV5-5 and TRBJ2-2, with a possible D match to TRBD1 (6 bases). The germline V and J ends were trimmed by 4 bases and 4 bases, with 11 bases remaining between them. This CDR3 comprises 14 residues. Germline V gene lookup returns CDR1 SGHKS and CDR2 YYEKEE (reference sequence). The CDR3 DNA reads as TGTGCCAGCAGCCAACAGGGTGCCACCGGGGAGCTGTTTTTT. Amino acids: CASSQQGATGELFF.

This rearrangement joins TRBV21-1 to TRBJ1-5; the table's D call, TRBD1, was not checked against the DNA. TRBV21-1 is classified as a pseudogene. This CDR3 has 16 residues. CDR3: CASSKADRGLYQPQHF. Written as DNA, the CDR3 is TGTGCCAGCAGCAAAGCGGACAGGGGGCTGTACCAGCCCCAGCATTTT.

The chain carries TRBV19 and TRBJ1-1, with TRBD1 as a possible D gene (5 bases). Per the germline V gene, CDR1 is LNHDA and CDR2 is SQIVND (reference sequence). This CDR3 comprises 13 residues. The V gene lost 3 bases and the J gene lost 3 bases, with 8 bases spanning the gap. The CDR3 protein is CASSIYRYTEAFF. Here the CDR3 DNA reads TGTGCCAGTAGTATTTACAGGTACACTGAAGCTTTCTTT.

V and J are TRBV2 and TRBJ1-1; D unclear. Per germline, CDR1 SNHLY and CDR2 FYNNEI. CDR3 size: 11 residues. V was pared by 6 bases and J by 6 bases, with 8 bases between. The CDR3 DNA reads as TGTGCCAGCAGGGCGGGCCCTGAAGCTTTCTTT. Protein: CASRAGPEAFF.

This clone is a singleton in its sample. The chain has TRBV4-2 and TRBJ2-3; the match to TRBD2 covers 8 bases. The CDR3 is made up of 14 amino acids. The ends lost 4 bases at V and 5 bases at J; junction bases unmatched: 5. Germline V gene sequence: CDR1 LGHNA, CDR2 YNFKEQ. The CDR3 coding sequence is TGTGCCAGCAGCCCGGGGGGGCGGGGAGATACGCAGTATTTT. Its translation: CASSPGGRGDTQYF.

The chain combines TRBV19 with TRBJ1-1; tentatively, D is TRBD1 (5 bases). Germline V gene data show CDR1 as LNHDA and CDR2 as SQIVND (reference sequence). The CDR3 consists of 16 residues. The V end lost 7 bases, the J end lost 4 bases, and 22 bases lay between the germline ends. This CDR3 is CASKGLVGRSATEAFF. Here the CDR3 DNA reads TGTGCCAGTAAGGGGCTGGTGGGCCGTTCGGCCACTGAAGCTTTCTTT.

This chain joins TRBV7-2 and TRBJ1-5; 9 positions match TRBD1. The CDR3 sequence is 18 residues long. Trimming took 5 bases from V and 3 from J; bases not matched to a gene: 14. From germline, CDR1 is SGHTA and CDR2 FQGNSA. Here the CDR3 DNA reads TGTGCCAGCAGCCTATCACCTCCGGGACAGGGTTACAATCAGCCCCAGCATTTT. This codes for CASSLSPPGQGYNQPQHF. The full variable domain, with the rest looked up from reference TRBV7-2 and TRBJ1-5, is GAGVSQSPSNKVTEKGKDVELRCDPISGHTALYWYRQSLGQGLEFLIYFQGNSAPDKSGLPSDRFSAERTGGSVSTLTIQRTQQEDSAVYLCASSLSPPGQGYNQPQHFGDGTRLSIL.

The chain uses TRBV10-3 and TRBJ2-3, with a weak D call TRBD1 (5 bases). Germline CDR1 is ENHRY and CDR2 is SYGVKD. V was shortened by 6 bases and J by 2 bases, with 12 bases between the two germline ends. The CDR3 extends over 14 amino acids. The CDR3 loop is CAIRATVTTDTQYF. The CDR3 DNA reads as TGTGCCATCAGGGCGACAGTTACCACAGATACGCAGTATTTT.

V is TRBV7-9 and J is TRBJ1-2; D perhaps matches TRBD1 (5 bases). This CDR3 spans 14 amino acids. Germline loops: CDR1 SEHNR, CDR2 FQNEAQ (reference sequence). V shed 5 bases and J shed 2 bases, with 12 bases lying between them. This chain's CDR3 is CASSPRVENYGYTF. The CDR3 nucleotides read TGTGCCAGCAGCCCCAGGGTGGAGAACTATGGCTACACCTTC.

The chain uses TRBV4-1 and TRBJ1-5, with 7 bases fitting TRBD1. After removal of 1 base from V and 4 bases from J, the junction contained 7 bases not matched to a gene. This CDR3 spans 16 amino acids. Per the germline V gene, CDR1 is MGHRA and CDR2 is YSYEKL. In DNA form, the CDR3 reads TGCGCCAGCAGCCAAGGATGGGACAGACTAAATCAGCCCCAGCATTTT. Protein: CASSQGWDRLNQPQHF.

The rearrangement joins TRBV19 to TRBJ2-7, with D possibly being TRBD2 (5 bases). The germline V gene encodes CDR1 LNHDA and CDR2 SQIVND (reference sequence). The CDR3 totals 13 residues. V gave up 3 bases and J gave up 3 bases, with 9 bases separating them. Here the CDR3 reads CASSILEGYEQYF. The CDR3, as DNA: TGTGCCAGTAGTATTTTAGAGGGCTACGAGCAGTACTTC.

The sample holds a few counts of this clone. The gene calls are TRBV30 and TRBJ2-3, with TRBD2 matching over 13 bases. V gave up 4 bases and J gave up 0 bases; unmatched junction bases: 7. The CDR3 consists of 17 residues. Germline-derived CDR1 and CDR2 are GTSNPN and SVGIG (reference sequence). CDR3 DNA sequence: TGTGCCTGGAAAACTAGCGGGGGGGCCTTTAGCACAGATACGCAGTATTTT. Amino acid sequence: CAWKTSGGAFSTDTQYF. The variable domain in full, with the rest retrieved from reference TRBV30 and TRBJ2-3, is SQTIHQWPATLVQPVGSPLSLECTVEGTSNPNLYWYRQAAGRGLQLLFYSVGIGQISSEVPQNLSASRPQDRQFILSSKKLLLSDSGFYLCAWKTSGGAFSTDTQYFGPGTRLTVL.

There are a few counts of this clone. The chain has TRBV2 and TRBJ1-2; D uncertain. The CDR3 loop spans 13 amino acids. V was shortened by 4 bases and J by 2 bases, with 8 bases between the two germline ends. Germline V lookup: CDR1 SNHLY, CDR2 FYNNEI. The CDR3 bases are TGTGCCAGCAGTGTGACACCAAACTATGGCTACACCTTC. It specifies CASSVTPNYGYTF.

This clone showed up just a few times. This chain joins TRBV7-9 and TRBJ2-3; a possible D gene is TRBD1 (5 bases). The CDR3 extends over 15 amino acids. Germline CDR1 SEHNR, CDR2 FQNEAQ (reference sequence). The V and J ends lost 0 bases and 4 bases respectively, with 11 bases between them. The CDR3 DNA follows: TGTGCCAGCAGCTTAGCGGCAGGGCAGGCAGATACGCAGTATTTT. Amino acid sequence: CASSLAAGQADTQYF.

This CDR3 is CASSFDGLGGEKLFF. The CDR3 nucleotides read TGTGCCAGCAGTTTCGACGGACTCGGGGGTGAAAAACTGTTTTTT. The chain is built from TRBV27 and TRBJ1-4, with D possibly TRBD1 on 5 matching bases. Germline lookup yields CDR1 MNHEY and CDR2 SMNVEV (reference sequence). This CDR3 spans 15 amino acids. V lost 3 bases and J 7 bases, leaving 15 bases between the germline ends.

This clone showed up just once. The CDR3: CASSLDSKSSEAFF. DNA for the CDR3: TGTGCCAGCAGCTTGGACAGTAAGTCATCTGAAGCTTTCTTT. The chain is built from TRBV5-4 and TRBJ1-1; D gene ambiguous. The CDR3 length is 14 residues. Looked up from germline, CDR1 is SGHNT and CDR2 is YYREEE (reference sequence). Deletions cut 0 bases from V and 6 bases from J, with 12 bases between.

This clone has just a few counts. In nucleotides, the CDR3 is TGTGCCCTTAAGGACATTTATGGAAACACCATATATTTT. Its protein product is CALKDIYGNTIYF. The chain links TRBV6-1 to TRBJ1-3; tentatively, D is TRBD1 (5 bases). Per the germline V gene, CDR1 is MNHNS and CDR2 is SASEGT. V was clipped by 11 bases and J by 3 bases, with 14 bases between them. The CDR3 spans 13 residues.

This chain links TRBV5-1 with TRBJ2-3; 10 bases align to TRBD2. The CDR3 contains 17 residues. Germline V gene lookup returns CDR1 SGHRS and CDR2 YFSETQ. V was pared by 0 bases and J by 1 base, with 5 bases of the junction left unmatched. Here the CDR3 DNA reads TGCGCCAGCAGCTTGGGCTACACTAGCGGGGGCACAGATACGCAGTATTTT. Its translation is CASSLGYTSGGTDTQYF.